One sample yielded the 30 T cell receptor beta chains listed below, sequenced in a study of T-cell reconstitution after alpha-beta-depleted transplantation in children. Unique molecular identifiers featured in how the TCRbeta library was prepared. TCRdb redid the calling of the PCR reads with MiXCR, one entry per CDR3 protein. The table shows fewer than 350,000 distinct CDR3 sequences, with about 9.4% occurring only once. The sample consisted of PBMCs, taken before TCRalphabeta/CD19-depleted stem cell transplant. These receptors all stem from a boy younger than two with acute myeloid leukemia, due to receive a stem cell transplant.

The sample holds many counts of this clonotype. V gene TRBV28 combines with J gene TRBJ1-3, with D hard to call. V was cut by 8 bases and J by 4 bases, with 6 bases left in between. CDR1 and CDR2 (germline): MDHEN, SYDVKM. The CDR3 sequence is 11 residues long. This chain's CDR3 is CASVWGNTIYF. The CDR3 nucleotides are TGTGCCAGCGTCTGGGGAAACACCATATATTTT.

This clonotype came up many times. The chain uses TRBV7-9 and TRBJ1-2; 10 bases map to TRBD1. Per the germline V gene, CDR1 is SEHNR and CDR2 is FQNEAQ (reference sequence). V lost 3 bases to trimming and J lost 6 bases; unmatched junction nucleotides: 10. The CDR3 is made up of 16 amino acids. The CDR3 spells CASSFQLAGTGDGYTF. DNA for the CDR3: TGTGCCAGCAGCTTCCAGCTAGCCGGGACAGGGGATGGCTACACCTTC.

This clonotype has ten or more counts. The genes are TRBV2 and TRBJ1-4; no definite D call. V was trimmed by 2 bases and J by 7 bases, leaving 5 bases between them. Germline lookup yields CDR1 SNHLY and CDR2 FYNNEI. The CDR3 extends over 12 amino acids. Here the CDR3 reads CASSERREKLFF. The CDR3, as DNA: TGTGCCAGCAGTGAACGTCGTGAAAAACTGTTTTTT.

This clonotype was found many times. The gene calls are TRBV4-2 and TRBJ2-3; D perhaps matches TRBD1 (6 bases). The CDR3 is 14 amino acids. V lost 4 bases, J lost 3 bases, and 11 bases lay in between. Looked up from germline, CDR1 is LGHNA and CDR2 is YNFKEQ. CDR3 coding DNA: TGTGCCAGCAGCCTCCAAAGGGGGACAGATACGCAGTATTTT. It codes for CASSLQRGTDTQYF.

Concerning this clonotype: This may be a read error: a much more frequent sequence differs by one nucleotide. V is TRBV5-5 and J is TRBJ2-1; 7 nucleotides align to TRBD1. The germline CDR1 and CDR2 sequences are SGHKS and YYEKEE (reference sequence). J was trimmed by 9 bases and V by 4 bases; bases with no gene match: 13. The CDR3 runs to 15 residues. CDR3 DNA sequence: TGTGCCAGCAGCCCGGCAGGGGGTGTCTACGGTGAGCAGTTCTTC. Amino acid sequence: CASSPAGGVYGEQFF.

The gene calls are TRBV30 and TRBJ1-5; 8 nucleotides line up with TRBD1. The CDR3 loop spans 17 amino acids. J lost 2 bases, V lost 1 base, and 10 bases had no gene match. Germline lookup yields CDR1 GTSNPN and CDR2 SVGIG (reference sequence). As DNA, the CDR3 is TGTGCCTGGAGTGGGGGATCCGGGACAGGCGGCAATCAGCCCCAGCATTTT. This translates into CAWSGGSGTGGNQPQHF. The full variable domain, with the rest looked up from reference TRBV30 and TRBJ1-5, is SQTIHQWPATLVQPVGSPLSLECTVEGTSNPNLYWYRQAAGRGLQLLFYSVGIGQISSEVPQNLSASRPQDRQFILSSKKLLLSDSGFYLCAWSGGSGTGGNQPQHFGDGTRLSIL.

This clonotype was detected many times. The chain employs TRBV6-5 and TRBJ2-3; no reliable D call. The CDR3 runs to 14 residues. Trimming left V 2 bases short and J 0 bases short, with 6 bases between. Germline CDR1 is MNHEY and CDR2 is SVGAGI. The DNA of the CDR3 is TGTGCCAGCAGTTACGAGAGGAGCACAGATACGCAGTATTTT. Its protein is CASSYERSTDTQYF.

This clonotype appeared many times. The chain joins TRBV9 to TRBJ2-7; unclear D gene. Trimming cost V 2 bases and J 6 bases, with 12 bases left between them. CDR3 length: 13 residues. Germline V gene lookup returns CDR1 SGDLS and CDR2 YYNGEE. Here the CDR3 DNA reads TGTGCCAGCAGCGTTCTAGGATGGAGCGAGCAGTACTTC. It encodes CASSVLGWSEQYF.

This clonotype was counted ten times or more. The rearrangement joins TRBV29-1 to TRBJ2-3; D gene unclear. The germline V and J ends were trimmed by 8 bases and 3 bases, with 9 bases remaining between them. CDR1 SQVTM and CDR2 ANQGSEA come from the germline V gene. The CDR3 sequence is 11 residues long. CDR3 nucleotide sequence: TGCAGCCCTAAGGATACAGATACGCAGTATTTT. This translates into CSPKDTDTQYF.

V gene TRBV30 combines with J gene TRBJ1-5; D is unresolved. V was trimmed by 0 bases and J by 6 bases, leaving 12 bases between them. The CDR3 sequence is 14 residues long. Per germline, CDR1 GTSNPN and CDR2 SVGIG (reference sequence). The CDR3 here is CAWSVGGSIQPQHF. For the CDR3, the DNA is TGTGCCTGGAGTGTAGGCGGCAGTATTCAGCCCCAGCATTTT. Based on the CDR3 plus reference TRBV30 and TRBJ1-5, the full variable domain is SQTIHQWPATLVQPVGSPLSLECTVEGTSNPNLYWYRQAAGRGLQLLFYSVGIGQISSEVPQNLSASRPQDRQFILSSKKLLLSDSGFYLCAWSVGGSIQPQHFGDGTRLSIL.

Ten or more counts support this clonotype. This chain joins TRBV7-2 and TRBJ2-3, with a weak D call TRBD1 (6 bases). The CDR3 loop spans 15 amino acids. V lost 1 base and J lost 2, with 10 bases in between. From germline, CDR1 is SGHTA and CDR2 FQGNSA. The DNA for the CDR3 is TGTGCCAGCAGCTTAGGGGGGCCCAACACAGATACGCAGTATTTT. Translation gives CASSLGGPNTDTQYF.

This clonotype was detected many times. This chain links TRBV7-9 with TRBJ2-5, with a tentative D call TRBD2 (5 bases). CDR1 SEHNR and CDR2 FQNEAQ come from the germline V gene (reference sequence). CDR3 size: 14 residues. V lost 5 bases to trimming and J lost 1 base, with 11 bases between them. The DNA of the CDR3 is TGTGCCAGCAGCAGGACTGGGGTCCAAGAGACCCAGTACTTC. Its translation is CASSRTGVQETQYF.

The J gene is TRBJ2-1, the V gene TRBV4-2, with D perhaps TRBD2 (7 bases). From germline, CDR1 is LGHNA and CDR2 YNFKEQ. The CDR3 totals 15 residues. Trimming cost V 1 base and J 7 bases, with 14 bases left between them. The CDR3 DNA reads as TGTGCCAGCAGCCAAGGGGGGGGGCCGTATAATGAGCAGTTCTTC. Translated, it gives CASSQGGGPYNEQFF.

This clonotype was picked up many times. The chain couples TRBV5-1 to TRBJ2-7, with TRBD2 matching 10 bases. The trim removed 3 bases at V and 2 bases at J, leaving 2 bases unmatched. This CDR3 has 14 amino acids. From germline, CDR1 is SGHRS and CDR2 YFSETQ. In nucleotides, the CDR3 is TGCGCCAGCAGCTCGGGGACTAGCGCCTACGAGCAGTACTTC. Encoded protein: CASSSGTSAYEQYF.

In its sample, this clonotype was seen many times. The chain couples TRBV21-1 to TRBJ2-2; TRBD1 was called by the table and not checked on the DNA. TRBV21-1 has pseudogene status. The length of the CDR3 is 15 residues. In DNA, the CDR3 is TGTGCCAGCGCATCCAACAGGGGTAACACCGGGGAGCTGTTTTTT. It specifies CASASNRGNTGELFF.

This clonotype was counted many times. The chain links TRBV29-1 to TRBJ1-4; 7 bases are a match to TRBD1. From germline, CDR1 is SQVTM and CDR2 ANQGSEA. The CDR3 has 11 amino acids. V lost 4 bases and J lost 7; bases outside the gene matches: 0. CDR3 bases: TGCAGCGTTGGGGACAGTGAAAAACTGTTTTTT. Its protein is CSVGDSEKLFF.

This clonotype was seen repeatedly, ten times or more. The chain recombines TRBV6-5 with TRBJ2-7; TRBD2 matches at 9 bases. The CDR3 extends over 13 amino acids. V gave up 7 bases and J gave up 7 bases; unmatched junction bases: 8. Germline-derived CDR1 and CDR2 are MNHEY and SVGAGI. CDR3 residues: CASNTLAGHEQYF. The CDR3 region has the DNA TGTGCCAGCAATACTCTAGCGGGGCATGAGCAGTACTTC.

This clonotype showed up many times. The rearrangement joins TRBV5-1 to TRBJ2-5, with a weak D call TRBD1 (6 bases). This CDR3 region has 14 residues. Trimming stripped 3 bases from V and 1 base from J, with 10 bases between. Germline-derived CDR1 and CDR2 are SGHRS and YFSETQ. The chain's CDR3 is CASSSQGIQETQYF. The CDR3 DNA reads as TGCGCCAGCAGCTCCCAGGGGATCCAAGAGACCCAGTACTTC.

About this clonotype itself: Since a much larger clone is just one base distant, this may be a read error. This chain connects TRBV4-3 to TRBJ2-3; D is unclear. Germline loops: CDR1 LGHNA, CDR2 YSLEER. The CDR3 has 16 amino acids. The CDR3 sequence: CASSQDHAVSTDAQYF. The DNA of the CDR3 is TGCGCCAGCAGCCAAGATCATGCGGTTAGCACAGATGCGCAGTATTTT.

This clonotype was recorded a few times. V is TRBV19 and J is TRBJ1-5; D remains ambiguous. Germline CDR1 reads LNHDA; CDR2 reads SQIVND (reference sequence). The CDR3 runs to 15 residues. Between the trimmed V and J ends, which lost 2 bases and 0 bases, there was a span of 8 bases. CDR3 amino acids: CASSIYGYSNQPQHF. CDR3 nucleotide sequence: TGTGCCAGTAGTATATACGGCTATAGCAATCAGCCCCAGCATTTT.

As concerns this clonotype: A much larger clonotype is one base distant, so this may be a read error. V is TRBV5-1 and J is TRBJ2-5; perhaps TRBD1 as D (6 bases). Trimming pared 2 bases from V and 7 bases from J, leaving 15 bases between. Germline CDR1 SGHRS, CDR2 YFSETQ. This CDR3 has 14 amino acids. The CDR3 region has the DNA TGCGCCAGCAGCTTCAGGGGAAGCAGGGGGACCCAGTACTTC. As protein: CASSFRGSRGTQYF.

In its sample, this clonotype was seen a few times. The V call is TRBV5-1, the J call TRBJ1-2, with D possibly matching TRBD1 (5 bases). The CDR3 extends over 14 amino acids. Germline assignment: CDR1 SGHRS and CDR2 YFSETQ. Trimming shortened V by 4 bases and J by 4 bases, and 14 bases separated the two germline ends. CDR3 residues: CASSLGTARYGYTF. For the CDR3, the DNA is TGCGCCAGCAGCCTAGGGACCGCGCGCTATGGCTACACCTTC.

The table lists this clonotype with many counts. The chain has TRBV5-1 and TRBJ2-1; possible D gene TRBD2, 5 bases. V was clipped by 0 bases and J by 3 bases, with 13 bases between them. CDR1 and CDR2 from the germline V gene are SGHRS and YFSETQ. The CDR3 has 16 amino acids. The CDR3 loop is CASSLVGIAHYNEQFF. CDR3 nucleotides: TGCGCCAGCAGCTTGGTTGGGATAGCGCACTACAATGAGCAGTTCTTC.

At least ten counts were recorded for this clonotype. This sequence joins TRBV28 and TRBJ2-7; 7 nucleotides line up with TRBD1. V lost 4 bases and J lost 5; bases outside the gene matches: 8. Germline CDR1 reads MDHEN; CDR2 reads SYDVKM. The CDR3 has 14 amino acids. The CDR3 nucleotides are TGTGCCAGCAGTTCGATTGGGACAGCCCACGAGCAGTACTTC. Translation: CASSSIGTAHEQYF.

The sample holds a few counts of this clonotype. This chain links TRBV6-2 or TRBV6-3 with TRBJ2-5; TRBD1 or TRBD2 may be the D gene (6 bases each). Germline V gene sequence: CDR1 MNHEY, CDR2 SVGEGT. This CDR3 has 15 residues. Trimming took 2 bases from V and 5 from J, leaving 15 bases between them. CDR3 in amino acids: CASSYGGLITETQYF. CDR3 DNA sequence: TGTGCCAGCAGTTACGGGGGGCTCATAACGGAGACCCAGTACTTC.

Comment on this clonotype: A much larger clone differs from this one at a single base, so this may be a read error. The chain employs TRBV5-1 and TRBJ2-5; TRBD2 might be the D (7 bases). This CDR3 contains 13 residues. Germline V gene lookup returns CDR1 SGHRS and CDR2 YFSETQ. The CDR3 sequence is CASSSQGGENQYF. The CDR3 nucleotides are TGCGCCAGCAGCTCGCAAGGGGGGGAGAACCAGTACTTC. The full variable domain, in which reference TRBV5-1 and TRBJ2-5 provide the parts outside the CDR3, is KAGVTQTPRYLIKTRGQQVTLSCSPISGHRSVSWYQQTPGQGLQFLFEYFSETQRNKGNFPGRFSGRQFSNSRSEMNVSTLELGDSALYLCASSSQGGENQYFGPGTRLLVL.

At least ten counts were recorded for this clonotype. The CDR3 bases are TGTGCCACCAGTGGTGCGGGCGGCCGAGATACGCAGTATTTT. Translation: CATSGAGGRDTQYF. This rearrangement joins TRBV24-1 to TRBJ2-3; D might be TRBD2 (5 bases). The ends were cut back, 5 bases at V and 5 bases at J, with 13 bases in the middle. Germline assignment: CDR1 KGHDR and CDR2 SFDVKD. The CDR3 length is 14 residues.

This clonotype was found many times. The CDR3 DNA sequence: TGTGCCAGTAGTATTAGCAGTCAGAACACTGAAGCTTTCTTT. It specifies CASSISSQNTEAFF. The genes are TRBV19 and TRBJ1-1; D gene ambiguous. Trimming took off 3 bases at V and 1 base at J, with 9 bases between the two ends. The CDR3 has 14 amino acids. Germline CDR1 and CDR2: LNHDA and SQIVND (reference sequence). Full variable domain (outside the CDR3, taken from reference TRBV19 and TRBJ1-1): DGGITQSPKYLFRKEGQNVTLSCEQNLNHDAMYWYRQDPGQGLRLIYYSQIVNDFQKGDIAEGYSVSREKKESFPLTVTSAQKNPTAFYLCASSISSQNTEAFFGQGTRLTVV.

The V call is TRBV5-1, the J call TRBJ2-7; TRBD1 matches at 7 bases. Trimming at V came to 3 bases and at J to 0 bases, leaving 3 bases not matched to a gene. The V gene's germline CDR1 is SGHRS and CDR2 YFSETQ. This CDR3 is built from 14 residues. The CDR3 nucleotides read TGCGCCAGCAGCTGGAGGACAGGCTCCTACGAGCAGTACTTC. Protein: CASSWRTGSYEQYF.

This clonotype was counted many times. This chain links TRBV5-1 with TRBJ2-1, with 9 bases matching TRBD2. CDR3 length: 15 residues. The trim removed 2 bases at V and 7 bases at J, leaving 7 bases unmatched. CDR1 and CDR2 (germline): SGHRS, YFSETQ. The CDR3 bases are TGCGCCAGCAGCTTTGGGACTAGCATGGGGAATGAGCAGTTCTTC. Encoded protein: CASSFGTSMGNEQFF.